The 31 T cell receptor beta chains below were found in one sample sequenced in a study of T cell changes during pregnancy in multiple sclerosis. Method: immunoSEQ multiplex PCR; TCRdb's copy keeps in-frame clones and lacks some. The sample includes 75,000 to 90,000 clones, around 93% of them seen just once. Here the sequenced sample was PBMCs, taken in the first trimester of pregnancy. The origin of the receptors is a female donor in good health, serving as a control in a pregnancy study. Some clones in this sample may be carry-over from other donors' samples.

V is TRBV5-4 and J is TRBJ2-7; D might be TRBD1 (5 bases). The germline V gene has CDR1 SGHNT and CDR2 YYREEE (reference sequence). V shed 2 bases and J shed 1 base, with 7 bases lying between them. The CDR3 runs to 13 residues. CDR3: CASSFKGSYEQYF. CDR3 nucleotides: TGTGCCAGCAGCTTCAAGGGGTCCTACGAGCAGTACTTC.

The chain combines TRBV19 with TRBJ2-7; D unclear. CDR3 length equals 15 residues. The germline V gene has CDR1 LNHDA and CDR2 SQIVND (reference sequence). The ends were cut back, 3 bases at V and 0 bases at J, with 12 bases in the middle. CDR3 bases: TGTGCCAGTAGTATTGGCCAGCGTGGCTCCTACGAGCAGTACTTC. It encodes CASSIGQRGSYEQYF. The complete variable domain, with remaining parts taken from reference TRBV19 and TRBJ2-7, reads DGGITQSPKYLFRKEGQNVTLSCEQNLNHDAMYWYRQDPGQGLRLIYYSQIVNDFQKGDIAEGYSVSREKKESFPLTVTSAQKNPTAFYLCASSIGQRGSYEQYFGPGTRLTVT.

The chain joins TRBV28 to TRBJ1-1; D not certain. Trimming shortened V by 6 bases and J by 1 base, and 27 bases separated the two germline ends. Germline V gene data show CDR1 as MDHEN and CDR2 as SYDVKM. The CDR3 has 19 amino acids. CDR3 residues: CASSPLVERRALWNTEAFF. The CDR3 region has the DNA TGTGCCAGCAGCCCCCTCGTCGAGAGGAGGGCCCTATGGAACACTGAAGCTTTCTTT.

The genes are TRBV5-8 and TRBJ1-5, with a possible D match to TRBD1 (5 bases). The CDR3 sequence is 16 residues long. The V gene's germline CDR1 is SGHTS and CDR2 YDEGEE. Trimming shortened V by 4 bases and J by 9 bases, and 23 bases separated the two germline ends. Written as DNA, the CDR3 is TGTGCCAGCAGCCAAGATTTAGGGCAGGGTAGTCGGCCCCAGCATTTT. Translated, it gives CASSQDLGQGSRPQHF.

The CDR3 DNA reads TGCGCCAGCAGCCCGGACAGGGGATACGAGCAGTACTTC. Its translation: CASSPDRGYEQYF. This chain uses TRBV5-1 with TRBJ2-7; 9 bases align to TRBD1. The CDR3 sequence is 13 residues long. Germline lookup yields CDR1 SGHRS and CDR2 YFSETQ. V gave up 4 bases and J gave up 4 bases; unmatched junction bases: 3.

This clone was picked up a small number of times. The chain employs TRBV5-4 and TRBJ2-3; D ambiguous. Germline CDR1 is SGHNT and CDR2 is YYREEE (reference sequence). The CDR3 contains 12 residues. V lost 4 bases and J 4 bases, leaving 7 bases between the germline ends. CDR3 DNA sequence: TGTGCCAGCAGCACCCAGGCAGATACGCAGTATTTT. Its translation is CASSTQADTQYF.

This rearrangement joins TRBV18 to TRBJ2-1; TRBD1 agrees at 11 bases. V was clipped by 4 bases and J by 6 bases; unmatched bases: 5. The germline V gene encodes CDR1 KGHSH and CDR2 LQKENI. The CDR3 is 15 residues long. CDR3 nucleotide sequence: TGTGCCAGCTCACATACCGGGACAGGGGGCAATGAGCAGTTCTTC. It yields the protein CASSHTGTGGNEQFF.

The chain has TRBV11-2 and TRBJ2-1; 7 bases map to TRBD2. The CDR3 contains 18 residues. Germline CDR1 SGHAT, CDR2 FQNNGV. After removal of 6 bases from V and 4 bases from J, the junction contained 18 bases not matched to a gene. CDR3 amino acids: CASSGEGRESGSYNEQFF. For the CDR3, the DNA is TGTGCCAGCAGTGGGGAGGGGCGGGAGTCTGGTAGTTACAATGAGCAGTTCTTC.

This rearrangement joins TRBV15 to TRBJ1-2; 7 bases fit TRBD1. The CDR3 is 12 residues long. Losses at the gene ends were 4 bases for V and 6 bases for J; bases not matched to a gene: 2. Germline V gene lookup returns CDR1 LNHNV and CDR2 YYDKDF (reference sequence). The CDR3 region has the DNA TGTGCCACCAGCACCGGGACAGATGGCTACACCTTC. This encodes CATSTGTDGYTF.

The rearrangement uses TRBV28 and TRBJ1-2; 7 bases match TRBD1. The trim removed 6 bases at V and 3 bases at J, leaving 7 bases unmatched. Germline V CDR1 and CDR2: MDHEN, SYDVKM. This CDR3 is 14 amino acids long. This CDR3 is CASSQGRGDYGYTF. Here the CDR3 DNA reads TGTGCCAGCAGCCAAGGCAGGGGGGACTATGGCTACACCTTC.

This chain uses TRBV7-9 with TRBJ1-6; 7 bases match TRBD1. CDR3 length: 15 amino acids. Trimming cost V 5 bases and J 6 bases; bases outside gene matches: 7. Germline V gene sequence: CDR1 SEHNR, CDR2 FQNEAQ (reference sequence). In nucleotides, the CDR3 is TGTGCCAGCAGCCCTCAGGGGGGTGGTAATTCACCCCTCCACTTT. Translated, it gives CASSPQGGGNSPLHF.

The chain carries TRBV28 and TRBJ2-1; 8 bases align to TRBD2. The junction had 11 bases not matched to a gene; V was cut back by 3 bases and J by 10 bases. CDR1 MDHEN and CDR2 SYDVKM come from the germline V gene. The length of the CDR3 is 15 residues. DNA for the CDR3: TGTGCCAGCAGTTTGGGTCTAGCGGGCGTCTTCGAGCAGTTCTTC. As protein: CASSLGLAGVFEQFF.

The chain joins TRBV7-2 to TRBJ2-7, with 10 bases lining up with TRBD2. Germline CDR1 reads SGHTA; CDR2 reads FQGNSA. Trimming at V came to 5 bases and at J to 5 bases, leaving 18 bases not matched to a gene. The CDR3 is made up of 18 amino acids. The CDR3 nucleotides read TGTGCCAGCAGCCCCCGAGGGACTCTTAGCGGGAGGAGCCACGAGCAGTACTTC. Translated, it gives CASSPRGTLSGRSHEQYF.

This chain joins TRBV4-2 and TRBJ2-7; 7 bases fit TRBD2. Germline values: CDR1 LGHNA, CDR2 YNFKEQ. J lost 0 bases, V lost 1 base, and 3 bases had no gene match. CDR3 length equals 15 residues. CDR3 nucleotides: TGTGCCAGCAGCCAAGTAAGCGGGACCTCCTACGAGCAGTACTTC. Protein sequence: CASSQVSGTSYEQYF.

This sequence joins TRBV5-6 and TRBJ2-6; TRBD2 aligns across 13 bases. This CDR3 region has 19 residues. Germline trimming cut 0 bases from V and 0 bases from J; bases unmatched to any gene: 3. Germline V CDR1 and CDR2: SGHDT, YYEEEE. CDR3 region: CASSLAGLAGSSGANVLTF. The CDR3 coding sequence is TGTGCCAGCAGCTTGGCGGGACTAGCGGGGAGCTCTGGGGCCAACGTCCTGACTTTC.

The V call is TRBV15, the J call TRBJ2-7; 9 nucleotides align to TRBD1. V lost 0 bases and J lost 6; bases outside the gene matches: 3. The CDR3 covers 14 residues. Germline V gene data show CDR1 as LNHNV and CDR2 as YYDKDF (reference sequence). The CDR3 nucleotides read TGTGCCACCAGCAGAGACGGGACAGGGCCCGAGCAGTACTTC. Its translation is CATSRDGTGPEQYF.

V usage is TRBV5-6 and J usage is TRBJ2-5; 7 nucleotides align to TRBD2. The CDR3 covers 15 residues. Germline V gene sequence: CDR1 SGHDT, CDR2 YYEEEE. The ends lost 4 bases at V and 3 bases at J; junction bases unmatched: 9. Written as DNA, the CDR3 is TGTGCCAGCAGCACACCCACTCTAGCGGAAGAGACCCAGTACTTC. Translating gives CASSTPTLAEETQYF.

The V and J genes are TRBV15 and TRBJ1-5; the match to TRBD1 covers 7 bases. Losses at the gene ends were 3 bases for V and 0 bases for J; bases not matched to a gene: 2. CDR3 size: 15 residues. Germline assignment: CDR1 LNHNV and CDR2 YYDKDF (reference sequence). The CDR3 loop reads CATSRGTDSNQPQHF. The CDR3 coding sequence is TGTGCCACCAGCAGGGGGACAGATAGCAATCAGCCCCAGCATTTT.

The V gene is TRBV29-1, the J gene TRBJ1-5; 9 bases fit TRBD1. This CDR3 region has 12 residues. J gave up 5 bases and V 6 bases, and 2 bases lay outside the gene matches. Germline assignment: CDR1 SQVTM and CDR2 ANQGSEA. The CDR3 sequence: CSVGDRDQPQHF. DNA of the CDR3: TGCAGCGTGGGGGACAGGGATCAGCCCCAGCATTTT.

As DNA, the CDR3 is TGTGCCAGTAGATCTTCGGGGAGCGGCAGCACAGATACGCAGTATTTT. As protein: CASRSSGSGSTDTQYF. J is TRBJ2-3 and V is TRBV19; tentatively, D is TRBD2 (5 bases). Germline V CDR1 and CDR2: LNHDA, SQIVND (reference sequence). This CDR3 comprises 16 residues. V was shortened by 6 bases and J by 0 bases, with 16 bases between the two germline ends. Looking up the rest from reference TRBV19 and TRBJ2-3 gives the full variable domain: DGGITQSPKYLFRKEGQNVTLSCEQNLNHDAMYWYRQDPGQGLRLIYYSQIVNDFQKGDIAEGYSVSREKKESFPLTVTSAQKNPTAFYLCASRSSGSGSTDTQYFGPGTRLTVL.

This clone was detected once. This chain connects TRBV28 to TRBJ1-2, with D tentatively TRBD1 (6 bases). The CDR3 covers 14 residues. V gave up 6 bases and J gave up 3 bases, with 14 bases separating them. CDR1 MDHEN and CDR2 SYDVKM come from the germline V gene. CDR3 sequence (DNA): TGTGCCAGCAGGGAACAGGGTAGGGACTATGGCTACACCTTC. This gives the protein CASREQGRDYGYTF.

This chain joins TRBV28 and TRBJ1-1; no clear D gene. V lost 3 bases, J lost 1 base, and 12 bases lay in between. There are 15 residues in the CDR3. CDR1 is MDHEN and CDR2 is SYDVKM in the germline V gene. In nucleotides, the CDR3 is TGTGCCAGCAGTTTCATCCAGTCGGGGAACACTGAAGCTTTCTTT. Encoded protein: CASSFIQSGNTEAFF.

The gene calls are TRBV4-2 and TRBJ2-3; unclear D gene. Germline V CDR1 and CDR2: LGHNA, YNFKEQ. The CDR3 consists of 14 residues. Trimming left V 2 bases short and J 6 bases short, with 12 bases between. This chain's CDR3 is CASSQPRPGDTQYF. CDR3 coding DNA: TGTGCCAGCAGCCAACCCAGACCCGGGGATACGCAGTATTTT.

The CDR3 sequence: CASSPRAGGETTEAFF. Written as DNA, the CDR3 is TGTGCCAGCAGTCCACGGGCAGGGGGCGAAACCACTGAAGCTTTCTTT. This chain connects TRBV7-9 to TRBJ1-1, with 8 bases lining up with TRBD1. Per germline, CDR1 SEHNR and CDR2 FQNEAQ (reference sequence). This CDR3 comprises 16 residues. Losses at the gene ends were 6 bases for V and 4 bases for J; bases not matched to a gene: 13.

V is TRBV9 and J is TRBJ1-2; 11 nucleotides align to TRBD1. J gave up 4 bases and V 2 bases, and 1 base lay outside the gene matches. This CDR3 is 14 amino acids long. The germline CDR1 and CDR2 sequences are SGDLS and YYNGEE. The CDR3 region has the DNA TGTGCCAGCAGCGTGGGACAGGGGGGCTATGGCTACACCTTC. Its translation: CASSVGQGGYGYTF.

This chain connects TRBV6-5 to TRBJ1-5; TRBD1 matches at 10 bases. Germline CDR1 reads MNHEY; CDR2 reads SVGAGI. The CDR3 runs 15 residues. J lost 4 bases, V lost 5 bases, and 5 bases had no gene match. The CDR3 is CASSPRTGGNQPQHF. CDR3 sequence (DNA): TGTGCCAGCAGTCCACGGACAGGGGGGAATCAGCCCCAGCATTTT.

This clone was recorded a few times. The chain combines TRBV7-2 with TRBJ1-1; 8 bases line up with TRBD1. V lost 5 bases to trimming and J lost 4 bases; unmatched junction nucleotides: 9. Germline CDR1 reads SGHTA; CDR2 reads FQGNSA. CDR3 length equals 15 residues. CDR3 DNA: TGTGCCAGCAGCGCCCCGGACAGGGTGGTCACTGAAGCTTTCTTT. This encodes CASSAPDRVVTEAFF.

This chain joins TRBV9 and TRBJ1-4, with TRBD1 matching over 7 bases. The trim removed 3 bases at V and 2 bases at J, leaving 4 bases unmatched. The CDR3 consists of 15 residues. CDR1 and CDR2 (germline): SGDLS, YYNGEE. The CDR3 sequence is CASSDRGRTNEKLFF. The CDR3 region has the DNA TGTGCCAGCAGCGACAGGGGACGTACTAATGAAAAACTGTTTTTT.

This clone was picked up one time. The genes are TRBV7-9 and TRBJ2-2; D is uncertain. CDR1 SEHNR and CDR2 FQNEAQ come from the germline V gene (reference sequence). This CDR3 is built from 15 residues. With 1 base removed from V and 1 base from J, the gap between germline ends came to 7 bases. For the CDR3, the DNA is TGTGCCAGCAGCTTAGGCAGACAGAACACCGGGGAGCTGTTTTTT. Protein product: CASSLGRQNTGELFF.

This clone was observed a single time. The V and J genes are TRBV9 and TRBJ1-1; D not certain. V was shortened by 0 bases and J by 7 bases, with 19 bases between the two germline ends. CDR1 is SGDLS, CDR2 YYNGEE, per germline. This CDR3 comprises 16 residues. The CDR3 sequence is CASSVEEKRRNGEAFF. The CDR3 nucleotides are TGTGCCAGCAGCGTAGAAGAGAAGCGCCGAAACGGTGAAGCTTTCTTT. Complete variable domain (other parts from reference TRBV9 and TRBJ1-1): DSGVTQTPKHLITATGQRVTLRCSPRSGDLSVYWYQQSLDQGLQFLIQYYNGEERAKGNILERFSAQQFPDLHSELNLSSLELGDSALYFCASSVEEKRRNGEAFFGQGTRLTVV.

The gene calls are TRBV11-3 and TRBJ2-1, with 9 bases fitting TRBD2. Germline V lookup: CDR1 SGHNT, CDR2 YENEEA. The CDR3 length is 15 residues. V trimming: 6 bases; J trimming: 8 bases; junction bases outside the gene matches: 11. The CDR3 loop is CASRSTSGQRDEQFF. CDR3 sequence (DNA): TGTGCCAGCAGATCGACTAGCGGACAACGGGATGAGCAGTTCTTC.